This T cell receptor (beta chain) was observed in a study of PD-1 blockade in classical Hodgkin lymphoma. Per the germline V gene, CDR1 is SEHNR and CDR2 is FQNEAQ (reference sequence). Trimming stripped 1 base from V and 14 bases from J, with 12 bases between. The CDR3 length is 12 residues. This clone was seen only a few times. Profiling relied on immunoSEQ multiplex PCR, and the TCRdb table lists in-frame clones only, not all of them. Of 130,000 to 150,000 clones detected, about 81% appear once; the ten largest clones hold roughly 9.8%. With no exception, relapse followed autologous stem cell transplantation in all patients, and brentuximab vedotin exposure varied.

The sequences come from peripheral blood mononuclear cells (PBMCs), collected before the second cycle of nivolumab. The clonotype originates from a human donor with classical Hodgkin lymphoma. The chain employs TRBV7-9 and TRBJ2-1; no clear D. CDR3 in DNA: TGTGCCAGCAGCTTAGGGTCTGGCCCCAAGTTCTTC. Protein sequence: CASSLGSGPKFF. Variable domain in full (rest from reference TRBV7-9 and TRBJ2-1): DTGVSQNPRHKITKRGQNVTFRCDPISEHNRLYWYRQTLGQGPEFLTYFQNEAQLEKSRLLSDRFSAERPKGSFSTLEIQRTEQGDSAMYLCASSLGSGPKFFGPGTRLTVL.